The entry below gives a single T cell receptor beta chain sequence along with its context. This sample is part of a study of blood T cell repertoires in COVID-19. Study overall: Sites in the United States, Italy and Spain provided acute and convalescent COVID-19 samples. T cells, B-cell-depleted T cells, or PBMCs provided the cDNA or gDNA that served as material.

Per the original methods: The assay estimated nucleated cells by amplifying reference gene primers. This table comes from immunoSEQ multiplex PCR, and its TCRdb copy is limited to in-frame clones, with some not included. V and J calls and clone size come straight from that table; D and trimming were deduced from the DNA. There are around 97,000 clones in the sample; about nine tenths occur only once, and approximately 17% lies in the top ten. Trimming removed 3 bases from V and 5 bases from J, with 13 bases in between. CDR3 length: 14 residues. Germline lookup yields CDR1 LGHDT and CDR2 YNNKEL (reference sequence).

The receptor was derived from a woman aged 80 or over in a cohort sampled during active COVID-19. The chain uses TRBV3-1 (or the pseudogene TRBV3-2) and TRBJ2-5; the D gene is possibly TRBD1 (6 bases). Sequencing was performed on peripheral blood. In nucleotides, the CDR3 is TGTGCCAGCAGCCATACAGGGATGGTGGAGACCCAGTACTTC. Protein: CASSHTGMVETQYF.